This TCR beta chain was sequenced for a study of blood T cell repertoires in COVID-19. Whole-study context: T cells, B-cell-depleted T cells, or PBMCs supplied cDNA or gDNA.

The CDR3 loop spans 17 amino acids. The V segment lost 1 base and the J segment 5 bases; nucleotides outside the gene matches: 7. Germline CDR1 and CDR2: SGHNT and YENEEA. In the authors' methods: Reference gene primer amplification gave nucleated cell count estimates. The table came from immunoSEQ multiplex PCR; TCRdb's copy has only in-frame clones and leaves some out. Clonal size and the V and J genes are those of that table, whereas D and trimming came from the DNA. The table includes a few hundred thousand clones, around 86% detected once. The source is a man aged 18 to 30 with active or convalescent COVID-19. The V and J genes are TRBV11-3 and TRBJ2-3; 12 nucleotides align to TRBD2. Sample: peripheral blood. CDR3 residues: CASSLGRLAGDLDTQYF. The DNA for the CDR3 is TGTGCCAGCAGCTTAGGACGACTAGCGGGAGACTTAGATACGCAGTATTTT. The entire variable domain, with the rest obtained from reference TRBV11-3 and TRBJ2-3, is as follows: EAGVVQSPRYKIIEKKQPVAFWCNPISGHNTLYWYLQNLGQGPELLIRYENEEAVDDSQLPKDRFSAERLKGVDSTLKIQPAELGDSAVYLCASSLGRLAGDLDTQYFGPGTRLTVL.